The present entry profiles one T cell receptor beta chain with its context. The data originate from a study of shared clonotypes between healthy human individuals. TCRdb's copy holds only in-frame clones and misses some; the assay was immunoSEQ multiplex PCR. This table holds about 2.4 million clones, approximately 92% found once. The CDR3 covers 16 residues. Germline CDR1 is LNHDA and CDR2 is SQIVND (reference sequence). With 6 bases removed from V and 10 bases from J, the gap between germline ends came to 22 bases. Sequencing input: naive CD4+ T cells sorted from blood. Subset here: CD45RA+ positively selected. V and J are TRBV19 and TRBJ1-6, with D maybe TRBD1 (5 bases). The origin of this receptor is a man between 18 and 29 years old in good health. CDR3 in amino acids: CASSPTGTEVRSPLHF. The CDR3 nucleotides are TGTGCCAGTAGCCCTACGGGGACGGAGGTTCGGTCACCCCTCCACTTT.